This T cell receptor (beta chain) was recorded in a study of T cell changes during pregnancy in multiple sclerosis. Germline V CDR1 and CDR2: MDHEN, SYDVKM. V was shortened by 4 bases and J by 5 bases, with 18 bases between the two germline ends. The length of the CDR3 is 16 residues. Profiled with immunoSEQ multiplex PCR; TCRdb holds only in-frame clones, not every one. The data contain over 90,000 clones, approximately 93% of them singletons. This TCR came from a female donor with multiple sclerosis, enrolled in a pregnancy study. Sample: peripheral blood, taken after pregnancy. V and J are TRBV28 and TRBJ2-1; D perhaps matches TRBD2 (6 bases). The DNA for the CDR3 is TGTGCCAGCAGTTCCCGGACCGGGACTCTCAACAATGAGCAGTTCTTC. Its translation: CASSSRTGTLNNEQFF.